The TCR beta chain under discussion was sequenced for a study of PD-1 blockade in mismatch repair-deficient tumors. Study background: Enrolled about 2012-2017, patients had progressing, pretreated mismatch repair-deficient cancers of about twelve types.

Only in-frame clones appear in the TCRdb table, and some are missing; sequencing was by immunoSEQ multiplex PCR. The repertoire has about 19,000 clones, roughly four fifths of them found once; the top ten carry approximately 1.3%. The CDR3 has 15 amino acids. With V trimmed by 1 base and J by 5 bases, 4 bases remained unmatched. The germline CDR1 and CDR2 sequences are PRHDT and FYEKMQ (reference sequence). PCR or immunohistochemistry showed mismatch repair deficiency in every enrolled patient. The J gene is TRBJ2-1, the V gene TRBV13; 8 bases line up with TRBD1. Sequences were derived from PBMCs, sampled 52 weeks after starting pembrolizumab. The clonotype was recovered from an adult with mismatch repair-deficient cancer. The CDR3 DNA reads TGTGCCAGCAGCTTAGTCCGGACAGGGAACAATGAGCAGTTCTTC. Protein product: CASSLVRTGNNEQFF.